Listed below are T cell receptor beta chains from one sample, sequenced in a study of cytomegalovirus exposure and HLA in healthy donors. Profiled with immunoSEQ multiplex PCR; TCRdb holds only in-frame clones, not every one. Of under 55,000 clones listed, 65% to 80% are singletons. The sequencing input was PBMCs. The receptors derive from a woman aged 50 to 60 in good health and CMV-seronegative. Both conserved end residues are part of each CDR3. A D gene is named only where the DNA matches it firmly. The size field is filled for only some rows; it gives once, few, many or a size class.

v_call: TRBV28
clone_size: NA
j_call: TRBJ1-1
cdr3_length: 14
d_call: NA
cdr3_aa: CASSRGWQGTEAFF
cdr3_nt: TGTGCCAGCAGTAGAGGATGGCAGGGCACTGAAGCTTTCTTT

v_call: TRBV4-3
clone_size: NA
j_call: TRBJ1-1
cdr3_length: 15
d_call: TRBD1
cdr3_aa: CASSQPGQGSTEAFF
cdr3_nt: TGCGCCAGCAGCCAACCCGGACAGGGAAGCACTGAAGCTTTCTTT

v_call: TRBV11-1
clone_size: NA
j_call: TRBJ1-1
cdr3_length: 14
d_call: NA
cdr3_aa: CASSPGAVDTEAFF
cdr3_nt: TGTGCCAGCAGTCCAGGGGCGGTGGACACTGAAGCTTTCTTT

v_call: TRBV9
clone_size: NA
j_call: TRBJ2-2
cdr3_length: 14
d_call: NA
cdr3_aa: CASSVDGNTGELFF
cdr3_nt: TGTGCCAGCAGCGTAGACGGGAACACCGGGGAGCTGTTTTTT

v_call: TRBV11-3
clone_size: NA
j_call: TRBJ2-3
cdr3_length: 16
d_call: TRBD2
cdr3_aa: CASSLGGASGGDTQYF
cdr3_nt: TGTGCCAGCAGCTTAGGAGGGGCTAGCGGCGGCGATACGCAGTATTTT

v_call: TRBV28
clone_size: NA
j_call: TRBJ2-7
cdr3_length: 13
d_call: NA
cdr3_aa: CASLGLPAREQYF
cdr3_nt: TGTGCCAGCTTGGGGCTCCCGGCAAGGGAGCAGTACTTC

v_call: TRBV7-3
clone_size: NA
j_call: TRBJ2-2
cdr3_length: 13
d_call: NA
cdr3_aa: CASSLSNTGELFF
cdr3_nt: TGTGCCAGCAGCCTATCGAACACCGGGGAGCTGTTTTTT

v_call: TRBV7-2
clone_size: NA
j_call: TRBJ2-5
cdr3_length: 16
d_call: TRBD2
cdr3_aa: CASSRTVSGGAGTQYF
cdr3_nt: TGTGCCAGCAGCCGCACAGTTAGCGGGGGGGCGGGTACCCAGTACTTC

v_call: TRBV7-3
clone_size: NA
j_call: TRBJ1-1
cdr3_length: 14
d_call: NA
cdr3_aa: CASSSSGQNTEAFF
cdr3_nt: TGTGCCAGCAGCTCCTCGGGACAGAACACTGAAGCTTTCTTT

v_call: TRBV2
clone_size: NA
j_call: TRBJ2-5
cdr3_length: 13
d_call: NA
cdr3_aa: CASRLLPGETQYF
cdr3_nt: TGTGCCAGCAGACTCCTCCCCGGGGAGACCCAGTACTTC

v_call: TRBV15
clone_size: few
j_call: TRBJ1-2
cdr3_length: 12
d_call: NA
cdr3_aa: CATSRDLVGANF
cdr3_nt: TGTGCCACCAGCAGAGATTTGGTGGGAGCCAACTTC

v_call: TRBV28
clone_size: NA
j_call: TRBJ2-3
cdr3_length: 15
d_call: TRBD2
cdr3_aa: CASSLLAGLTDTQYF
cdr3_nt: TGTGCCAGCAGTCTACTAGCGGGCCTCACAGATACGCAGTATTTT

v_call: TRBV6-1
clone_size: NA
j_call: TRBJ1-2
cdr3_length: 14
d_call: NA
cdr3_aa: CASRARRGSYGYTF
cdr3_nt: TGTGCCAGCAGAGCCAGACGAGGAAGCTATGGCTACACCTTC

v_call: TRBV30
clone_size: few
j_call: TRBJ1-6
cdr3_length: 12
d_call: NA
cdr3_aa: CAWGILARALHF
cdr3_nt: TGTGCCTGGGGGATACTAGCTAGGGCCCTCCACTTT

v_call: TRBV28
clone_size: few
j_call: TRBJ1-2
cdr3_length: 10
d_call: NA
cdr3_aa: CASGSNGYTF
cdr3_nt: TGTGCCTCGGGTTCTAATGGCTACACCTTC

v_call: TRBV6-1
clone_size: NA
j_call: TRBJ2-1
cdr3_length: 15
d_call: NA
cdr3_aa: CASNDPREVIHEQFF
cdr3_nt: TGTGCCAGCAACGACCCCAGGGAGGTCATTCATGAGCAGTTCTTC

v_call: TRBV2
clone_size: NA
j_call: TRBJ2-7
cdr3_length: 12
d_call: NA
cdr3_aa: CASNRHPYEQYF
cdr3_nt: TGTGCCAGCAATCGACATCCGTACGAGCAGTACTTC

v_call: TRBV6-5
clone_size: NA
j_call: TRBJ2-1
cdr3_length: 16
d_call: TRBD2
cdr3_aa: CASSYASSGTYNEQFF
cdr3_nt: TGTGCCAGCAGTTACGCCTCTAGCGGGACATACAATGAGCAGTTCTTC

v_call: TRBV19
clone_size: NA
j_call: TRBJ1-1
cdr3_length: 14
d_call: TRBD1
cdr3_aa: CASTLGQGNTEAFF
cdr3_nt: TGTGCCAGTACCCTGGGACAGGGGAACACTGAAGCTTTCTTT

v_call: TRBV9
clone_size: NA
j_call: TRBJ2-6
cdr3_length: 17
d_call: NA
cdr3_aa: CASSVAGLVSGANVLTF
cdr3_nt: TGTGCCAGCAGCGTAGCAGGCCTCGTTTCTGGGGCCAACGTCCTGACTTTC

v_call: TRBV5-1
clone_size: NA
j_call: TRBJ2-1
cdr3_length: 15
d_call: TRBD2
cdr3_aa: CASSLSLAGANEQFF
cdr3_nt: TGCGCCAGCAGCTTGAGTCTAGCGGGAGCAAATGAGCAGTTCTTC

v_call: TRBV4-2
clone_size: NA
j_call: TRBJ2-6
cdr3_length: 17
d_call: NA
cdr3_aa: CASSQDRAPSGANVLTF
cdr3_nt: TGTGCCAGCAGCCAAGACAGGGCCCCGTCTGGGGCCAACGTCCTGACTTTC

v_call: TRBV13
clone_size: NA
j_call: TRBJ2-3
cdr3_length: 15
d_call: TRBD2
cdr3_aa: CASRGGKVFSDTQYF
cdr3_nt: TGTGCCAGTCGCGGGGGGAAGGTTTTTTCAGATACGCAGTATTTT

v_call: TRBV29-1
clone_size: NA
j_call: TRBJ2-3
cdr3_length: 13
d_call: NA
cdr3_aa: CSVERLERDTQYF
cdr3_nt: TGCAGCGTTGAAAGGCTAGAGAGAGATACGCAGTATTTT

v_call: TRBV19
clone_size: few
j_call: TRBJ2-2
cdr3_length: 16
d_call: NA
cdr3_aa: CASSIVFGGATGELFF
cdr3_nt: TGTGCCAGTAGTATAGTATTCGGGGGTGCCACCGGGGAGCTGTTTTTT

v_call: TRBV7-2
clone_size: NA
j_call: TRBJ2-5
cdr3_length: 16
d_call: TRBD2
cdr3_aa: CASSLRSGRALETQYF
cdr3_nt: TGTGCCAGCAGCTTGCGAAGCGGGAGGGCCCTAGAGACCCAGTACTTC

v_call: TRBV6-5
clone_size: NA
j_call: TRBJ2-3
cdr3_length: 14
d_call: TRBD2
cdr3_aa: CASSPRGVADTQYF
cdr3_nt: TGTGCCAGCAGTCCGCGGGGGGTAGCAGATACGCAGTATTTT

v_call: TRBV2
clone_size: NA
j_call: TRBJ2-1
cdr3_length: 14
d_call: TRBD2
cdr3_aa: CASSPSGLVNEQFF
cdr3_nt: TGTGCCAGCAGCCCATCGGGACTAGTGAATGAGCAGTTCTTC

v_call: TRBV7-9
clone_size: NA
j_call: TRBJ1-5
cdr3_length: 11
d_call: NA
cdr3_aa: CASWPYQPQHF
cdr3_nt: TGTGCCAGCTGGCCCTATCAGCCCCAGCATTTT

v_call: TRBV28
clone_size: NA
j_call: TRBJ1-2
cdr3_length: 10
d_call: NA
cdr3_aa: CATGVYGYTF
cdr3_nt: TGTGCCACGGGGGTTTATGGCTACACCTTC

v_call: TRBV27
clone_size: NA
j_call: TRBJ1-5
cdr3_length: 18
d_call: TRBD1
cdr3_aa: CASSLFDPRTGGFQPQHF
cdr3_nt: TGTGCCAGCAGTTTATTTGATCCTAGGACAGGGGGCTTTCAGCCCCAGCATTTT

v_call: TRBV5-1
clone_size: NA
j_call: TRBJ2-1
cdr3_length: 16
d_call: NA
cdr3_aa: CASSWGTFSSYNEQFF
cdr3_nt: TGCGCCAGCAGCTGGGGGACTTTCAGCTCCTACAATGAGCAGTTCTTC